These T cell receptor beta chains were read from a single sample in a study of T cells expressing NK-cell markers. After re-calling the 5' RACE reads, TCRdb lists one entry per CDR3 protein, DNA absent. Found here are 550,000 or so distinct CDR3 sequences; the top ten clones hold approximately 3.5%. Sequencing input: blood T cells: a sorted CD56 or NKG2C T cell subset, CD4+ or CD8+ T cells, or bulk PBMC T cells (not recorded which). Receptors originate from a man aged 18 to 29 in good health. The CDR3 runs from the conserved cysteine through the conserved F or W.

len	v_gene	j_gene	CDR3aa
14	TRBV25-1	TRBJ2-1	CASLAGGRLNEQFF
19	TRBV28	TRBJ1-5	CASSLGIWGRGFSNQPQHF
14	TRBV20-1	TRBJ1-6	CSAKTGALASPLHF
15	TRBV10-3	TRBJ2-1	CAIRQGGNHNNEQFF
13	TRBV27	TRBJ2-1	CASSTGEVNEQFF
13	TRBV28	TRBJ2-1	CASRGSLYNEQFF
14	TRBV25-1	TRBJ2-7	CASSQQGLGDEQYF
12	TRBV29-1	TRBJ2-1	CSVAQGDNEQFF
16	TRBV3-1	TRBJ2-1	CASSPRGSGVYNEQFF
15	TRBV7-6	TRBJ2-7	CASSLEEGPSYEQYF
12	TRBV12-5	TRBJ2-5	CASGMEEETQYF
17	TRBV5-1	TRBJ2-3	CASSVLAGGPTTDTQYF
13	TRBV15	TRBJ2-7	CATSIGGRYEQYF
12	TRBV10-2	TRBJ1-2	CASSGTGDGYTF
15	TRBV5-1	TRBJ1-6	CASSSNYRGESPLHF
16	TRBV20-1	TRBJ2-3	CSAVGSSGSPAETQYF
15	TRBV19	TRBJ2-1	CASSEGAHIYNEQFF
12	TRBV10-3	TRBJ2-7	CAISENAYEQYF
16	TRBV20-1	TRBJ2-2	CSATYAGEFGTGELFF
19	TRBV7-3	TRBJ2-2	CASSLKGLAGVTNTGELFF
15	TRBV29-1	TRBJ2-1	CSVEGRSDTYNEQFF
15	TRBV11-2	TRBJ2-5	CASGALRDTQETQYF
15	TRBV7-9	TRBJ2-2	CASGYSGSNTGELFF
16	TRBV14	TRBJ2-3	CASSQVLQGGTDTQYF
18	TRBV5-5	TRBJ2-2	CASSSPPAYPGETGELFF
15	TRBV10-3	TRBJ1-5	CAIRKGTGDHQPQHF
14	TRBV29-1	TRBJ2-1	CSAPFSESGNEQFF
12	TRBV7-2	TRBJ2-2	CASSLVHGELFF
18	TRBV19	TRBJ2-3	CASTNIFRLAGSTDTQYF
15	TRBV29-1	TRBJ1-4	CSASDAGGTNEKLFF
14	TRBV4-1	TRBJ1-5	CASSSLAQNQPQHF
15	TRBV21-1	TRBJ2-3	CASSKFQGITDTQYF
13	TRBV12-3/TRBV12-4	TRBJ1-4	CASGLEPGEKLFF
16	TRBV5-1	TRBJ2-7	CASSLAETSGRSEQYF
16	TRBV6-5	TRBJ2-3	CASSYGRIASADTQYF
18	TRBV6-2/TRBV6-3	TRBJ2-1	CASSYPGAGWSSYNEQFF
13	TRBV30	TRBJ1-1	CAWSRMEDTEAFF
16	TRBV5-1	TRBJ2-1	CASSKDAQGGYNEQFF
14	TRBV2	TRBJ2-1	CASTPSGKNNEQFF
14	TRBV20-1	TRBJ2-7	CSARGTGGVLEQYF
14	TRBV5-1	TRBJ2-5	CASSLFTSGSVLYF
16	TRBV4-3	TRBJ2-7	CASSQDQMGGPHEQYF
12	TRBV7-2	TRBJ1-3	CASSRPGNTIYF
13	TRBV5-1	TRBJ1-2	CASSLGPTGEGTF
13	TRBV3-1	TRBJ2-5	CASSPGSPETQYF
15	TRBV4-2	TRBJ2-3	CASSQALAGRDTQYF
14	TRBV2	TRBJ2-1	CASSLTGTTNEQFF
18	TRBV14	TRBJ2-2	CASSQRLAGIANTGELFF
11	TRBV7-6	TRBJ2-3	CARTVPDTQYF
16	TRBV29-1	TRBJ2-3	CSVDGTGGRVKDTQYF
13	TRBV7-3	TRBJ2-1	CASSAGPDNEQFF
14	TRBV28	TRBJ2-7	CATSGTTNSYEQYF
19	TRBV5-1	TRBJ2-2	CASSQTITHSGRNTGELFF
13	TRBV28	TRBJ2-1	CASHDGSYNEQFF